This T cell receptor beta chain was captured in a study of blood T cell repertoires in COVID-19. Across the study: Some COVID-19 samples were acute and others convalescent; all came from the United States, Italy and Spain. PBMCs, B-cell-depleted T cells, or T cells were the source of the cDNA or gDNA that made up the material.

Germline values: CDR1 MNHNY, CDR2 SVGAGI (reference sequence). CDR3 length equals 17 residues. Trimming shortened V by 5 bases and J by 7 bases, and 23 bases separated the two germline ends. Per the authors' pipeline: Reference gene primer amplification gave nucleated cell count estimates. Sequencing used immunoSEQ multiplex PCR; TCRdb keeps in-frame clones, though not all of them. Clonal size and the V and J genes are those of that table, whereas D and trimming came from the DNA. The sample comprises 210,000 or so clones, roughly four fifths of which are singletons, and roughly 4.6% rests with the top ten.

The sequenced sample was peripheral blood. This sequence originates from a woman between 65 and 79 years old with active or convalescent COVID-19. V and J are TRBV6-6 and TRBJ2-2, with D perhaps matching TRBD2 (6 bases). CDR3 protein: CASSPIGAGRTHGELFF. CDR3 coding DNA: TGTGCCAGCAGTCCAATTGGGGCAGGGAGGACCCACGGGGAGCTGTTTTTT.